This TCR beta chain was identified in a study of T cells in women clearing cervical HPV infection. Libraries were prepared by immunoSEQ multiplex PCR; TCRdb keeps only in-frame clonotypes and omits some of them. The sample table includes under 35,000 clones. Sequencing was performed on blood buffy coat. The receptor comes from a woman aged 18 to 75 with a cervical HPV16 infection that either progressed to CIN3+ or cleared (not recorded which).

CDR3 bases read: TGTGCCTGGAGGGGACAGGGAGAATATGGC. Translated: CAWRGQGEYG. The entire CDR3 reads CAWRGQGEYGYTF. The chain has TRBV30 and TRBJ1-2; 9 nucleotides agree with TRBD1. From the germline J gene comes the end of the CDR3, since the read stops 3 residues before it. The CDR3 sequence is 13 residues long. Germline V gives CDR1 GTSNPN, CDR2 SVGIG (reference sequence). Trimming cost V 3 bases and J 5 bases; bases outside gene matches: 4.